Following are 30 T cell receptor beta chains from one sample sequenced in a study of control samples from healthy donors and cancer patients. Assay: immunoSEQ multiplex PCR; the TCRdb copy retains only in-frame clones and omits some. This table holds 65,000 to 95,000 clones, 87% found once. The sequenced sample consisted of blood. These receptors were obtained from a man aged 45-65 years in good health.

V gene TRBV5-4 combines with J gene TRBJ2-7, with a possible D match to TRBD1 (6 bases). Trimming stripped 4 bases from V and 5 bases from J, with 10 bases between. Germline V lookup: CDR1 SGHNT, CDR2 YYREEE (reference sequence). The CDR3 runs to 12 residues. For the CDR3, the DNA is TGTGCCAGCAGCCAATCAGGGGACGAGCAGTACTTC. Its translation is CASSQSGDEQYF.

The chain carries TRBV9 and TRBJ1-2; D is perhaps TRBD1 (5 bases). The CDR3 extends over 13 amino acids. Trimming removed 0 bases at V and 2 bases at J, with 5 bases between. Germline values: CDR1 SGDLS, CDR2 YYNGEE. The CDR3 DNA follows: TGTGCCAGCAGCGTAGACAGGAACTATGGCTACACCTTC. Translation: CASSVDRNYGYTF.

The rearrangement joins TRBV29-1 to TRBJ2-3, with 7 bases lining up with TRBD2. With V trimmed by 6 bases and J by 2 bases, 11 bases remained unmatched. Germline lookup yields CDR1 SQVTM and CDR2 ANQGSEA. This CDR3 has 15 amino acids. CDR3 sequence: CSVDGGEGNTDTQYF. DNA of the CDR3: TGCAGCGTGGATGGTGGGGAGGGAAACACAGATACGCAGTATTTT.

CDR3 amino acids: CASRERGGRNTIYF. The CDR3 nucleotides read TGTGCCAGTCGTGAAAGGGGTGGAAGAAACACCATATATTTT. J is TRBJ1-3 and V is TRBV19; maybe TRBD1 (5 bases). The CDR3 loop spans 14 amino acids. Trimming pared 8 bases from V and 5 bases from J, leaving 16 bases between. Per the germline V gene, CDR1 is LNHDA and CDR2 is SQIVND (reference sequence).

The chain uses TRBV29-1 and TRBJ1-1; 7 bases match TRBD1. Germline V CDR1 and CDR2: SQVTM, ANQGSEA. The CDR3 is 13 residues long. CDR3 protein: CRAGEGAGTEAFF. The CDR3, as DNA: TGCAGAGCCGGGGAGGGGGCCGGCACTGAAGCTTTCTTT.

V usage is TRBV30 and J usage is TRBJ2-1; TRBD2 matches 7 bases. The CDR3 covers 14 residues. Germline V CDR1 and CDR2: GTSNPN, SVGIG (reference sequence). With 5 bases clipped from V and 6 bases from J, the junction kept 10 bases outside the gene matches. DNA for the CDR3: TGTGCCTGGGGTACCTCCGGGACTACCAATGAGCAGTTCTTC. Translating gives CAWGTSGTTNEQFF. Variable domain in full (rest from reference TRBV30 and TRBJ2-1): SQTIHQWPATLVQPVGSPLSLECTVEGTSNPNLYWYRQAAGRGLQLLFYSVGIGQISSEVPQNLSASRPQDRQFILSSKKLLLSDSGFYLCAWGTSGTTNEQFFGPGTRLTVL.

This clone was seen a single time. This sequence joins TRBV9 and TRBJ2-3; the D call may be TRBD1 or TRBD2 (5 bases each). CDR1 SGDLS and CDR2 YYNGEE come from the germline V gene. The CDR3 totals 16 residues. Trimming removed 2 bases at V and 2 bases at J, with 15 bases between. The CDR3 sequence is CASSVGASGYTDTQYF. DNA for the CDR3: TGTGCCAGCAGCGTCGGGGCTTCGGGGTACACAGATACGCAGTATTTT.

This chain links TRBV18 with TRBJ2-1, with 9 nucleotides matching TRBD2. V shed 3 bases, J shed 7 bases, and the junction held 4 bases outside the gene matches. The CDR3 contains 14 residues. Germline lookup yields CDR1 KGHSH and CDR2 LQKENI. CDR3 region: CASSPLSGRNEQFF. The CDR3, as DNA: TGTGCCAGCTCACCTCTCAGCGGGAGGAATGAGCAGTTCTTC.

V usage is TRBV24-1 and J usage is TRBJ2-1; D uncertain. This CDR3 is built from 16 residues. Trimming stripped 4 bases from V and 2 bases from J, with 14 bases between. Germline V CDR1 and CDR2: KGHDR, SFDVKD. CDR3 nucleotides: TGTGCCACCAGTGAGGCCCCCCCTGGACCCTACAATGAGCAGTTCTTC. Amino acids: CATSEAPPGPYNEQFF.

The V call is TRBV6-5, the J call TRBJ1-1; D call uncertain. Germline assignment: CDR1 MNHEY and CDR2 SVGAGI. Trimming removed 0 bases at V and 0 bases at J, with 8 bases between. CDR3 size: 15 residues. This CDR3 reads CASSYSGSLNTEAFF. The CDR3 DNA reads TGTGCCAGCAGTTACTCGGGCAGCTTGAACACTGAAGCTTTCTTT.

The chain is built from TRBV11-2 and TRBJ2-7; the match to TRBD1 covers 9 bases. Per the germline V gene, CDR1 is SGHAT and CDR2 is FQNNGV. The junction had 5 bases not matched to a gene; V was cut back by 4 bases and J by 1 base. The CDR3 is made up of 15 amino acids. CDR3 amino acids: CASSSQDRGSYEQYF. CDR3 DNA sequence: TGTGCCAGCAGCTCCCAGGACAGGGGTTCCTACGAGCAGTACTTC.

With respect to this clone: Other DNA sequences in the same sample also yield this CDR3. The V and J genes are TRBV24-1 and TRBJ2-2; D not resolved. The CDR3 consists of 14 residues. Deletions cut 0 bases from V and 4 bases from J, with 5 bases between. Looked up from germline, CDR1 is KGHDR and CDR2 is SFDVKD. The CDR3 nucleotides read TGTGCCACCAGTGATTTGGGCGGCACCGGGGAGCTGTTTTTT. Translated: CATSDLGGTGELFF.

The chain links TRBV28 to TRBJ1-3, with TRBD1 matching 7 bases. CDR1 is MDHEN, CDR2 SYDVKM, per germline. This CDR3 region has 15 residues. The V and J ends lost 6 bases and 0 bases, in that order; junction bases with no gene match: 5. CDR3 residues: CASSEDRISGNTIYF. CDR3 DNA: TGTGCCAGCAGCGAGGACAGGATCTCTGGAAACACCATATATTTT. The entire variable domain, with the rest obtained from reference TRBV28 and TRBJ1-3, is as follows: DVKVTQSSRYLVKRTGEKVFLECVQDMDHENMFWYRQDPGLGLRLIYFSYDVKMKEKGDIPEGYSVSREKKERFSLILESASTNQTSMYLCASSEDRISGNTIYFGEGSWLTVV.

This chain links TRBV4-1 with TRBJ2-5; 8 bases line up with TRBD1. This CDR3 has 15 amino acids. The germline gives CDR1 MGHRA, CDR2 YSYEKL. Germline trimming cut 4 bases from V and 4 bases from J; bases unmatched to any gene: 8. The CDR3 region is CASSRADRERETQYF. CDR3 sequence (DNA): TGCGCCAGCAGCCGAGCGGACAGGGAACGAGAGACCCAGTACTTC.

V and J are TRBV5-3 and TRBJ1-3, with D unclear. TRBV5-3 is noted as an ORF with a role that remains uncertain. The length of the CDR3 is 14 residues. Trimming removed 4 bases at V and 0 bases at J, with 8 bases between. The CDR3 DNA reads TGTGCCAGAAGCCCCAATAGCTCTGGAAACACCATATATTTT. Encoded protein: CARSPNSSGNTIYF.

CDR3 bases: TGTGCCACCAGGCCGGGACCCGAAGATGAAAAACTGTTTTTT. It is translated as CATRPGPEDEKLFF. This rearrangement joins TRBV24-1 to TRBJ1-4, with D possibly matching TRBD1 (5 bases). Trimming pared 7 bases from V and 6 bases from J, leaving 14 bases between. CDR1 KGHDR and CDR2 SFDVKD come from the germline V gene. The length of the CDR3 is 14 residues.

Here the CDR3 DNA reads TGTGCCAGCAGCTCGGCAGGGGAGGGCGATGAGCAGTTCTTC. Translated: CASSSAGEGDEQFF. The chain carries TRBV7-3 and TRBJ2-1; TRBD2 is a possible D gene (7 bases). This CDR3 spans 14 amino acids. Germline assignment: CDR1 SGHTA and CDR2 FQGTGA. V gave up 4 bases and J gave up 8 bases, with 15 bases separating them.

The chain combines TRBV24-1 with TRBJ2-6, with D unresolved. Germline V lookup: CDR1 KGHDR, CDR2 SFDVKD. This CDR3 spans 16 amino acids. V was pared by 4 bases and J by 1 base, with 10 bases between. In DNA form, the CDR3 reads TGTGCCACCAGTGAGGTCTCGGGTTCTGGGGCCAACGTCCTGACTTTC. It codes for CATSEVSGSGANVLTF.

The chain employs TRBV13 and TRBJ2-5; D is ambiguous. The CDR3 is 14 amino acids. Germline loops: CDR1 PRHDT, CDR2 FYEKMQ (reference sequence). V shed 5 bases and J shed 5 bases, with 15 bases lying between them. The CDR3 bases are TGTGCCAGCAGCCACGCAACCCTAGGGGAGACCCAGTACTTC. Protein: CASSHATLGETQYF. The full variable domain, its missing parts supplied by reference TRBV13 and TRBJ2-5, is AAGVIQSPRHLIKEKRETATLKCYPIPRHDTVYWYQQGPGQDPQFLISFYEKMQSDKGSIPDRFSAQQFSDYHSELNMSSLELGDSALYFCASSHATLGETQYFGPGTRLLVL.

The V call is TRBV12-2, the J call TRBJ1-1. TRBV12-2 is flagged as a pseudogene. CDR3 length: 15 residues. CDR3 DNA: TGTGCAAGTCGCTTAGAAGAGGTGTTGAACACTGAAGCTTTCTTT. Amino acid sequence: CASRLEEVLNTEAFF.

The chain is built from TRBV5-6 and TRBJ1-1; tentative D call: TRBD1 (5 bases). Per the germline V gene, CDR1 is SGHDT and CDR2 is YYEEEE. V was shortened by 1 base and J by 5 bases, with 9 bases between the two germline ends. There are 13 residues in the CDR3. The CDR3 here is CASSLQGGTEAFF. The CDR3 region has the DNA TGTGCCAGCAGCTTGCAGGGTGGTACTGAAGCTTTCTTT.

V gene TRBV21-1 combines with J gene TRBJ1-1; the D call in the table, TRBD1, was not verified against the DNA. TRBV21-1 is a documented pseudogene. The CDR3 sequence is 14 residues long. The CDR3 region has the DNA TGTGCCAGCAGCAATCGACAGCCTAGGGCTGAAGCTTTCTTT. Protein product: CASSNRQPRAEAFF.

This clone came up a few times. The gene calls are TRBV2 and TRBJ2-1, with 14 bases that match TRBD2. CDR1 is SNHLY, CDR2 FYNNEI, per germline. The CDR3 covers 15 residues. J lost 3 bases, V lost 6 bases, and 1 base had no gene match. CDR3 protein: CASRGLAGVYNEQFF. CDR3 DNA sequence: TGTGCCAGCAGGGGACTAGCGGGAGTCTACAATGAGCAGTTCTTC.

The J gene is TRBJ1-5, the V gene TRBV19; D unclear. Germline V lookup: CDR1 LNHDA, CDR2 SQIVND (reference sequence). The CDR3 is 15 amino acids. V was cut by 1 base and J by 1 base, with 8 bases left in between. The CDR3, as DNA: TGTGCCAGTAGTATAGTTTTAGGCAGCAATCAGCCCCAGCATTTT. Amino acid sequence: CASSIVLGSNQPQHF.

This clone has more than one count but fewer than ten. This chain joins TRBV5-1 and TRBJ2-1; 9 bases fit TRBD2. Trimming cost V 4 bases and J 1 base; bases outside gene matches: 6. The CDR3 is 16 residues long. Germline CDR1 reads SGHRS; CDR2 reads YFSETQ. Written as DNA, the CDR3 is TGCGCCAGCAGCCTGCTAGCGGGGCTTTCCTACAATGAGCAGTTCTTC. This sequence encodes CASSLLAGLSYNEQFF.

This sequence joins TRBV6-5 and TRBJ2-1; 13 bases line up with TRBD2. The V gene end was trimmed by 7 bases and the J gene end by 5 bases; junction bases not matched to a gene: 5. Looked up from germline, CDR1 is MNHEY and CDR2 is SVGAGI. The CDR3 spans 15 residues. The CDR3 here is CASNLLAGGHNEQFF. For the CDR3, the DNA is TGTGCCAGCAACCTACTAGCGGGGGGGCACAATGAGCAGTTCTTC.

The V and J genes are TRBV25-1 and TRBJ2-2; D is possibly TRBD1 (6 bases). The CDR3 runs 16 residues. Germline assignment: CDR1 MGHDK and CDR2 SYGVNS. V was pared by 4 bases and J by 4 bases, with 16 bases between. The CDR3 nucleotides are TGTGCCAGCAGTGCGATATCCCAGGGGCCCACCGGGGAGCTGTTTTTT. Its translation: CASSAISQGPTGELFF.

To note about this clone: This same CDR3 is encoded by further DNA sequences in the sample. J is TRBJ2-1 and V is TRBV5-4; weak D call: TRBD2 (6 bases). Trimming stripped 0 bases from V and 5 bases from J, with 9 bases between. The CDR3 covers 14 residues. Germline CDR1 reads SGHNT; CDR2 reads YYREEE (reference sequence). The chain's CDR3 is CASSLELANNEQFF. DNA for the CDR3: TGTGCCAGCAGCTTGGAGCTAGCGAACAATGAGCAGTTCTTC.

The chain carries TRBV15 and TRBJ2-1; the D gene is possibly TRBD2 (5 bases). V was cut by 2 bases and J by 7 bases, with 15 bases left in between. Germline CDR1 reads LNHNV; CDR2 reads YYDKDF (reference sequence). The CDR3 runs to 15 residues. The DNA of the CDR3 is TGTGCCACCAGCAGATTTGGGCTAGCCGGGAATGAGCAGTTCTTC. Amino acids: CATSRFGLAGNEQFF.

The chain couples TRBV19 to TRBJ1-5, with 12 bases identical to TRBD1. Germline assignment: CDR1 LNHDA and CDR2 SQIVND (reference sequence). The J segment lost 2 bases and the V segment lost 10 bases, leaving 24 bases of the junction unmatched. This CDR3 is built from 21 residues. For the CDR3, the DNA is TGTGCCAATTCGGGCGGGACAGGGGGCGAGAGCCGGCAACGGGGCAATCAGCCCCAGCATTTT. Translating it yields CANSGGTGGESRQRGNQPQHF.